This T cell receptor (beta chain) stems from a study of CD8+ T cells in alopecia areata. The sorting of PBMCs gave CD4+ and CD8+ T cells. Whole-study findings and limits: Normal scalp had lower clonality than lesional scalp, with alopecia totalis/universalis lesions showing this most strongly. Normal skin contains resident alphabeta T cells, and these are also sequenced in scalp samples.

CDR1 and CDR2 from the germline V gene are MDHEN and SYDVKM. CDR3 length: 15 amino acids. Trimming stripped 4 bases from V and 0 bases from J, with 10 bases between. Sequencing used cDNA as its template, made by extracting RNA and reverse transcribing it. Sequencing was performed with immunoSEQ multiplex PCR; in TCRdb, only in-frame clones are kept and a portion is missing. Of 100,000 to 150,000 clones in the sample, around 50% were seen once. About this clone itself: Its cognate antigen is unknown.

The chain uses TRBV28 and TRBJ1-5; the D gene is possibly TRBD1 (6 bases). The receptor's source is a human donor with alopecia areata. The sequencing input was NKG2D-low CD8+ T cells sorted from blood. In nucleotides, the CDR3 is TGTGCCAGCAGTTCACCAGGGGTTAGCAATCAGCCCCAGCATTTT. It codes for CASSSPGVSNQPQHF.